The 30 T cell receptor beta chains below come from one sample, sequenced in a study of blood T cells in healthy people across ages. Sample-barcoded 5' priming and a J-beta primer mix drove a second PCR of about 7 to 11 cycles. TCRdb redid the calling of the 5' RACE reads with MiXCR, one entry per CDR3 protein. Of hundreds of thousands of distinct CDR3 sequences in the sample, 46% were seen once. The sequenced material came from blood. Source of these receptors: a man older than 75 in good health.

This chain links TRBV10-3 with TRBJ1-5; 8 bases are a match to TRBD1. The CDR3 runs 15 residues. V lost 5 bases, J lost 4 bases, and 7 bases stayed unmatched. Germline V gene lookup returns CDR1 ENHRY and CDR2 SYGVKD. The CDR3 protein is CAISRTGQKNQPQHF. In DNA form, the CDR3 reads TGTGCCATCAGTCGGACAGGGCAAAAAAATCAGCCCCAGCATTTT.

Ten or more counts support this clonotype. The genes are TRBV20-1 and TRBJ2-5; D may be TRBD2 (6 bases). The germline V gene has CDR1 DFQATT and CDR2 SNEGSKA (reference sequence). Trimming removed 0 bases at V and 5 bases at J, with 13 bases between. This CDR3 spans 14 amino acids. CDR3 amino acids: CSAREGREWETQYF. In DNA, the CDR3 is TGCAGTGCTAGAGAGGGACGGGAGTGGGAGACCCAGTACTTC.

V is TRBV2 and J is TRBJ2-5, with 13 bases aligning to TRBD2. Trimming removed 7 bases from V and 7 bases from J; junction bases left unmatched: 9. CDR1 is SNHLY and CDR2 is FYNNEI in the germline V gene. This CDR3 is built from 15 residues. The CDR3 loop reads CASTERTSGRGTQYF. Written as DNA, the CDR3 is TGTGCCAGCACCGAACGTACTAGCGGGAGGGGGACCCAGTACTTC.

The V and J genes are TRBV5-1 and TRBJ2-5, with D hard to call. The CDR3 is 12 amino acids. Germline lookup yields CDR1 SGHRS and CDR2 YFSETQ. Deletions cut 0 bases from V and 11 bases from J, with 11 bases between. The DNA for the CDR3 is TGCGCCAGCAGCTTGGACGTCAATGAGCAGTACTTC. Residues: CASSLDVNEQYF.

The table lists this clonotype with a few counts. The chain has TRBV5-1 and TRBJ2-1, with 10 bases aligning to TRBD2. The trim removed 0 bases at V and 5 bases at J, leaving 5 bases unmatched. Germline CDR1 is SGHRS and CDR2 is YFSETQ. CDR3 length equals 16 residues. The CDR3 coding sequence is TGCGCCAGCAGCTTGGTGCTAGCGGGAGTGGACAATGAGCAGTTCTTC. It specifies CASSLVLAGVDNEQFF. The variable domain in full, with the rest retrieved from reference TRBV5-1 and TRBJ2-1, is KAGVTQTPRYLIKTRGQQVTLSCSPISGHRSVSWYQQTPGQGLQFLFEYFSETQRNKGNFPGRFSGRQFSNSRSEMNVSTLELGDSALYLCASSLVLAGVDNEQFFGPGTRLTVL.

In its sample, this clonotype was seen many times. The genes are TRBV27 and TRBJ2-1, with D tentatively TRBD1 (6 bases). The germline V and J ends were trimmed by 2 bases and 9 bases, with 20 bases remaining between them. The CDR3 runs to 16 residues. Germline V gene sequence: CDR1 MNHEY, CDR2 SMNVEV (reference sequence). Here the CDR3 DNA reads TGTGCCAGCAGTTTACAACAGGGCCTCCCCGCTGGTGAGCAGTTCTTC. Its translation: CASSLQQGLPAGEQFF.

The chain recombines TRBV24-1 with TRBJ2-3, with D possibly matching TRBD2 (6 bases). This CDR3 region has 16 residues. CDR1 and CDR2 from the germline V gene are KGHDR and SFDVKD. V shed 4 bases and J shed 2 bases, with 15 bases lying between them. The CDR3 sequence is CATSDTRGAYTDTQYF. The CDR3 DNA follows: TGTGCCACCAGTGACACCCGCGGGGCCTACACAGATACGCAGTATTTT.

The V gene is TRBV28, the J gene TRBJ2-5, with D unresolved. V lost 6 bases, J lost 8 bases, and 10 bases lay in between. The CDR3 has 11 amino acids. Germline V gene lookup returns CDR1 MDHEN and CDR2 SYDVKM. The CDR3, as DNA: TGTGCCAGCAGCCAGACCCCCACCCAGTACTTC. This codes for CASSQTPTQYF.

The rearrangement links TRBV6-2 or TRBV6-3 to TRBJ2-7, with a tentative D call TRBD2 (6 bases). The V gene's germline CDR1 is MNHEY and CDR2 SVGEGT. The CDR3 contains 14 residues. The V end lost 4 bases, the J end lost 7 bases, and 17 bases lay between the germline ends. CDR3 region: CASSWDSDYNEQYF. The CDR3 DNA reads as TGTGCCAGCAGTTGGGACTCCGATTACAATGAGCAGTACTTC.

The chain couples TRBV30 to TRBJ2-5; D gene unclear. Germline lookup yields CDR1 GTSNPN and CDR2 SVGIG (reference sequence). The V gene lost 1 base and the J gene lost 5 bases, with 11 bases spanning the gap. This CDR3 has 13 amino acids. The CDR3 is CAWSGPSSETQYF. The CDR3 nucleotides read TGTGCCTGGAGTGGACCCTCCTCGGAGACCCAGTACTTC.

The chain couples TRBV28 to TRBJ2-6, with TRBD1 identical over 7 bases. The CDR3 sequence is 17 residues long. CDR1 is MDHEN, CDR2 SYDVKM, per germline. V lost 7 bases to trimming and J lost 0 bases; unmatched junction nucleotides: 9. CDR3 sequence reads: CASKPTGDLSGANVLTF. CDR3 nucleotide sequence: TGTGCCAGCAAACCTACAGGGGACCTCTCTGGGGCCAACGTCCTGACTTTC.

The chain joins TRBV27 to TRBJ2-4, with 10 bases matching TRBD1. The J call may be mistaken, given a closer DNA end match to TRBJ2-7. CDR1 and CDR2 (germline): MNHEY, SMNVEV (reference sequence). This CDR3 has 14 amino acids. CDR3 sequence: CASSPLDRGIEQYF. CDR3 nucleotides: TGTGCCAGCAGTCCATTGGACAGGGGGATCGAGCAGTACTTC.

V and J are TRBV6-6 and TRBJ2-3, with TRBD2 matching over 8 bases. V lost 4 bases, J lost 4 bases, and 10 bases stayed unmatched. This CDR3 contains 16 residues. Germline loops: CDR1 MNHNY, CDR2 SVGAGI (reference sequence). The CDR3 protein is CASSSTIAGKADTQYF. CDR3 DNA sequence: TGTGCCAGCAGTTCGACTATAGCGGGAAAGGCAGATACGCAGTATTTT.

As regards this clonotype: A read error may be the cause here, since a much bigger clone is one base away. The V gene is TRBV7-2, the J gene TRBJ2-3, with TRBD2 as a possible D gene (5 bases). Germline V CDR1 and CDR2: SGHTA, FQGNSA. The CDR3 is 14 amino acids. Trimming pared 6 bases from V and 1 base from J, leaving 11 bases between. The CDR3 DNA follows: TGTGCCAGCAGTCAAAGAGCGGGCACAGATACGCAGTATTTT. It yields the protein CASSQRAGTDTQYF.

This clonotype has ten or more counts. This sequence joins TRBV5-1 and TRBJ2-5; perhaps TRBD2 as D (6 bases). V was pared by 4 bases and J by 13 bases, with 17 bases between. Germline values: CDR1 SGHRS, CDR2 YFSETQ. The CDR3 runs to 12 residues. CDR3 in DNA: TGCGCCAGCAGCCGGGAAGGGACTCTGCCGTACTTC. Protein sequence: CASSREGTLPYF.

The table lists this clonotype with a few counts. For the CDR3, the DNA is TGCAGCGTTGAAAGATTCGACACTGAAGCTTTCTTT. This sequence encodes CSVERFDTEAFF. The J gene is TRBJ1-1, the V gene TRBV29-1; D call uncertain. The germline V gene has CDR1 SQVTM and CDR2 ANQGSEA. Trimming removed 2 bases from V and 3 bases from J, with 7 bases in between. The CDR3 length is 12 residues.

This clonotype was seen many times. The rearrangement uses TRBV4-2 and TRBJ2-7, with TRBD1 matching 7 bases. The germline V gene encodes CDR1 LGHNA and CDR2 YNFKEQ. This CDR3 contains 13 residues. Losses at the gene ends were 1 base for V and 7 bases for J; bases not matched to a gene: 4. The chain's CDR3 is CASSQVTGREQYF. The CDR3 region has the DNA TGTGCCAGCAGCCAAGTGACAGGGAGAGAGCAGTACTTC.

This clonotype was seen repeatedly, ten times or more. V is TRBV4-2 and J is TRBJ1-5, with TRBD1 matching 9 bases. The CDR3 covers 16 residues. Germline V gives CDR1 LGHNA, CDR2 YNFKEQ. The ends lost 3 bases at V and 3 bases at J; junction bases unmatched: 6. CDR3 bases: TGTGCCAGCAGCCAGGAGACAGGGGGAGTCAATCAGCCCCAGCATTTT. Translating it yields CASSQETGGVNQPQHF.

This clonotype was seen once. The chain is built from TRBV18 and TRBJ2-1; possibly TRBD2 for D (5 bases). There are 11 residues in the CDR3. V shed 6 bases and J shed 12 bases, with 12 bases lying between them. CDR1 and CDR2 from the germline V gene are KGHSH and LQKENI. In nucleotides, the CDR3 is TGTGCCAGCTCGGAGGAGAAGGTGCAGTTCTTC. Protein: CASSEEKVQFF.

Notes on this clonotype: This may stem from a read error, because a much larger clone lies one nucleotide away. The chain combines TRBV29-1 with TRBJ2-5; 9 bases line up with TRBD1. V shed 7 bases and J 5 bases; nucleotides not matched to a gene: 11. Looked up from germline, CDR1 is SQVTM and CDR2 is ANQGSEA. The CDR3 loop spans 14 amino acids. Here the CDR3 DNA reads TGCAGCGCGGCTGCAACAGGGGGCTGGGAGACCCAGTACTTC. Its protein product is CSAAATGGWETQYF.

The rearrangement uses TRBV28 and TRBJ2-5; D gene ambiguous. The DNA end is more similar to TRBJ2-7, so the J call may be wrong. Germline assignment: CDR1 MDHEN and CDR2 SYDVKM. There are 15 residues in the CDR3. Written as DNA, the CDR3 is TGTGCCAGCAGTTTAGGTCGGCAGATCAGCTACGAGCAGTACTTC. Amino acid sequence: CASSLGRQISYEQYF.

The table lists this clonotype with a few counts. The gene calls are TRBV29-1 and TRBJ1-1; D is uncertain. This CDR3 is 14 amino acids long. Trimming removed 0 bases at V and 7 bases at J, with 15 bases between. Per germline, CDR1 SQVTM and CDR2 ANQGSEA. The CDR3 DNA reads TGCAGCGTTGAAGATAGGTTGGGCCCTTTTGAAGCTTTCTTT. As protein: CSVEDRLGPFEAFF.

The CDR3: CASSQDEDEQFF. The DNA for the CDR3 is TGTGCCAGCAGCCAAGATGAGGATGAGCAGTTCTTC. The V and J genes are TRBV4-2 and TRBJ2-1; the D is unclear. Between the trimmed V and J ends, which lost 0 bases and 8 bases, there was a span of 5 bases. The CDR3 is 12 amino acids. Looked up from germline, CDR1 is LGHNA and CDR2 is YNFKEQ.

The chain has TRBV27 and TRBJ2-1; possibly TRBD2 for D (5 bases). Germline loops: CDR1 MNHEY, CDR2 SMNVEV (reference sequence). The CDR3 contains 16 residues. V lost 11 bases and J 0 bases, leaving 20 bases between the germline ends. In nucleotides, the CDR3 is TGTGCCGGCACCTTGGATGGGCGGGCCTCCTACAATGAGCAGTTCTTC. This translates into CAGTLDGRASYNEQFF.

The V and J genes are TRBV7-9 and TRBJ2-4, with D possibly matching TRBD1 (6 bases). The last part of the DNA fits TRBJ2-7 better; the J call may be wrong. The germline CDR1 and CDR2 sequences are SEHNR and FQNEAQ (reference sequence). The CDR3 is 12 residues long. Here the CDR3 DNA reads TGTGCCAGCAGCTTGGGACAATTCGAGCAGTACTTC. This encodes CASSLGQFEQYF.

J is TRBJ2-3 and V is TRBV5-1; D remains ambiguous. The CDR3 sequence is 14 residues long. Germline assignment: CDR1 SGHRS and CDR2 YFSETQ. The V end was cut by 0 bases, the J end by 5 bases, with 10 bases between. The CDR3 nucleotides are TGCGCCAGCAGCTTGGACAAACCTGGAGATACGCAGTATTTT. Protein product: CASSLDKPGDTQYF.

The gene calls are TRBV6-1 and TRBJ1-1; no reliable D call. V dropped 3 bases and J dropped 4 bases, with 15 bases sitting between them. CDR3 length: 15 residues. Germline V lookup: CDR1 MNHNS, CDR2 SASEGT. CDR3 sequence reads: CASSERGSAITEAFF. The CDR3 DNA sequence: TGTGCCAGCAGTGAGAGAGGGAGCGCGATCACTGAAGCTTTCTTT.

Here the CDR3 DNA reads TGCAGTGCTAGAGAGCGGGGCCTCCCTGGGGCCAACGTCCTGACTTTC. It yields the protein CSARERGLPGANVLTF. The rearrangement uses TRBV20-1 and TRBJ2-6; tentatively, D is TRBD2 (6 bases). V gave up 0 bases and J gave up 2 bases, with 11 bases separating them. The CDR3 length is 16 residues. Germline lookup yields CDR1 DFQATT and CDR2 SNEGSKA (reference sequence).

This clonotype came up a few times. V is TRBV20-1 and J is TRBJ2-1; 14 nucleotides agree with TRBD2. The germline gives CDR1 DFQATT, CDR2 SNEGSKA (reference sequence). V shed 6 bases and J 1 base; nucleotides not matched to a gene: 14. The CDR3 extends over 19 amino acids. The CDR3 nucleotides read TGCAGTGCGACGATTCCGGGACTAGCGGGAGTCCGGTCCTACAATGAGCAGTTCTTC. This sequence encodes CSATIPGLAGVRSYNEQFF.

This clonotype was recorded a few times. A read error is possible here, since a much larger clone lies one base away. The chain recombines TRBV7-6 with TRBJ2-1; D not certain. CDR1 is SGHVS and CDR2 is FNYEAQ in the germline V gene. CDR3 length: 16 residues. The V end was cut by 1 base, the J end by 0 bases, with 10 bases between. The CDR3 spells CASSLDGQSSYNEQFF. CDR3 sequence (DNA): TGTGCCAGCAGCTTAGATGGGCAGAGCTCCTACAATGAGCAGTTCTTC.